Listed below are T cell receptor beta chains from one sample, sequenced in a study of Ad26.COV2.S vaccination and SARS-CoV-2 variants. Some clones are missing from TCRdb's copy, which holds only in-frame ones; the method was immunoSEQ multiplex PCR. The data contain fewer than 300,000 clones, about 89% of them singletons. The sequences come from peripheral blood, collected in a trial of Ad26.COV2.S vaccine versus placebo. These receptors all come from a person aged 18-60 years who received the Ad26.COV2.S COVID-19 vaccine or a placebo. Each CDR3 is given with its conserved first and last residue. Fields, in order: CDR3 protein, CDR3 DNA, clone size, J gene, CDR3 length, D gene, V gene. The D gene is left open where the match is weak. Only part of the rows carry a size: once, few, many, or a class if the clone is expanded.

CDR3aa: CAWSDVQGHEQYF
CDR3nt: TGTGCCTGGAGTGACGTACAGGGACACGAGCAGTACTTC
abundance: NA
j_gene: TRBJ2-7
len: 13
d_gene: NA
v_gene: TRBV30

CDR3aa: CASTPSRGSEKLFF
CDR3nt: TGTGCCAGCACCCCCTCCAGGGGGAGCGAAAAACTGTTTTTT
abundance: NA
j_gene: TRBJ1-4
len: 14
d_gene: TRBD1
v_gene: TRBV3-1/TRBV3-2

CDR3aa: CASSQIGGHLGELFF
CDR3nt: TGCGCCAGCAGCCAAATAGGTGGACACCTCGGGGAGCTGTTTTTT
abundance: NA
j_gene: TRBJ2-2
len: 15
d_gene: NA
v_gene: TRBV4-3

CDR3aa: CATSRDHPTRHEQYF
CDR3nt: TGTGCCACCAGCAGAGATCACCCGACTCGCCACGAGCAGTACTTC
abundance: NA
j_gene: TRBJ2-7
len: 15
d_gene: NA
v_gene: TRBV15

CDR3aa: CASSPRDRPFAEAFF
CDR3nt: TGTGCCAGCAGTCCACGGGACCGACCGTTCGCTGAAGCTTTCTTT
abundance: NA
j_gene: TRBJ1-1
len: 15
d_gene: NA
v_gene: TRBV28

CDR3aa: CASSESGGAYEQFF
CDR3nt: TGCGCCAGCAGTGAGTCGGGGGGAGCCTATGAGCAGTTCTTC
abundance: NA
j_gene: TRBJ2-1
len: 14
d_gene: NA
v_gene: TRBV10-1

CDR3aa: CASSLAGTGRHGYTF
CDR3nt: TGTGCCAGCAGCTTAGCGGGGACAGGACGACATGGCTACACCTTC
abundance: NA
j_gene: TRBJ1-2
len: 15
d_gene: TRBD1
v_gene: TRBV7-8

CDR3aa: CASTRGQTNQPQHF
CDR3nt: TGTGCCAGTACTAGAGGACAGACCAATCAGCCCCAGCATTTT
abundance: NA
j_gene: TRBJ1-5
len: 14
d_gene: NA
v_gene: TRBV19

CDR3aa: CASSLGTSGGANEQFF
CDR3nt: TGCGCCAGCAGCCTTGGGACTAGCGGGGGGGCAAATGAGCAGTTCTTC
abundance: NA
j_gene: TRBJ2-1
len: 16
d_gene: TRBD2
v_gene: TRBV4-1

CDR3aa: CASSLRGQGTDTQYF
CDR3nt: TGCGCCAGCAGCCTGAGAGGACAGGGCACAGATACGCAGTATTTT
abundance: NA
j_gene: TRBJ2-3
len: 15
d_gene: TRBD1
v_gene: TRBV4-1

CDR3aa: CASSFDPMSTEAFF
CDR3nt: TGTGCCAGCAGCTTCGACCCTATGAGTACTGAAGCTTTCTTT
abundance: NA
j_gene: TRBJ1-1
len: 14
d_gene: NA
v_gene: TRBV5-4

CDR3aa: CSVDRQSTDTQYF
CDR3nt: TGCAGCGTTGATCGGCAGAGCACAGATACGCAGTATTTT
abundance: NA
j_gene: TRBJ2-3
len: 13
d_gene: NA
v_gene: TRBV29-1

CDR3aa: CASSLGDTKKLFF
CDR3nt: TGTGCCAGCAGCCTCGGGGACACCAAAAAACTGTTTTTT
abundance: NA
j_gene: TRBJ1-4
len: 13
d_gene: NA
v_gene: TRBV7-2

CDR3aa: CASRHTGGVDPEAFF
CDR3nt: TGCGCCAGCAGACACACAGGGGGCGTCGACCCTGAAGCTTTCTTT
abundance: NA
j_gene: TRBJ1-1
len: 15
d_gene: TRBD1
v_gene: TRBV5-1

CDR3aa: CASSLREETQYF
CDR3nt: TGTGCCAGCAGCTTGAGAGAAGAGACCCAGTACTTC
abundance: NA
j_gene: TRBJ2-5
len: 12
d_gene: NA
v_gene: TRBV7-9

CDR3aa: CASTGPAAMYQPQHF
CDR3nt: TGTGCCAGCACGGGGCCGGCAGCTATGTATCAGCCCCAGCATTTT
abundance: NA
j_gene: TRBJ1-5
len: 15
d_gene: NA
v_gene: TRBV6-5

CDR3aa: CASSLPGSGGEVKEKLFF
CDR3nt: TGTGCCAGCAGCCTCCCCGGGTCCGGAGGAGAGGTAAAAGAAAAACTGTTTTTT
abundance: NA
j_gene: TRBJ1-4
len: 18
d_gene: NA
v_gene: TRBV7-2

CDR3aa: CASSSGSLTYNEQFF
CDR3nt: TGCGCCAGCAGCTCCGGGAGTCTCACCTACAATGAGCAGTTCTTC
abundance: NA
j_gene: TRBJ2-1
len: 15
d_gene: NA
v_gene: TRBV5-1

CDR3aa: CASSVQGSLNYGYTF
CDR3nt: TGTGCCAGCAGCGTACAAGGGAGCCTCAACTATGGCTACACCTTC
abundance: few
j_gene: TRBJ1-2
len: 15
d_gene: NA
v_gene: TRBV9

CDR3aa: CASSLGQVEPYNEQFF
CDR3nt: TGTGCCAGCTCACTCGGACAGGTTGAGCCGTACAATGAGCAGTTCTTC
abundance: NA
j_gene: TRBJ2-1
len: 16
d_gene: TRBD1
v_gene: TRBV18

CDR3aa: CASREALAEQYF
CDR3nt: TGTGCCTCCAGGGAAGCCCTCGCCGAGCAGTACTTC
abundance: NA
j_gene: TRBJ2-7
len: 12
d_gene: NA
v_gene: TRBV28

CDR3aa: CASSLADGRSNQPQHF
CDR3nt: TGTGCCAGCAGCTTGGCTGACGGGCGCAGCAATCAGCCCCAGCATTTT
abundance: NA
j_gene: TRBJ1-5
len: 16
d_gene: NA
v_gene: TRBV5-6

CDR3aa: CASSESGRVGEQYF
CDR3nt: TGTGCCAGCAGTGAATCTGGCAGGGTAGGCGAGCAGTACTTC
abundance: NA
j_gene: TRBJ2-7
len: 14
d_gene: NA
v_gene: TRBV2

CDR3aa: CASSPDRGEPQHF
CDR3nt: TGTGCCAGCAGTCCGGACAGGGGTGAGCCCCAGCATTTT
abundance: NA
j_gene: TRBJ1-5
len: 13
d_gene: TRBD1
v_gene: TRBV27

CDR3aa: CAWSLAGGQETQYF
CDR3nt: TGTGCCTGGAGTTTAGCGGGAGGTCAAGAGACCCAGTACTTC
abundance: NA
j_gene: TRBJ2-5
len: 14
d_gene: TRBD2
v_gene: TRBV30